Listed here is a single T cell receptor beta chain. This CDR3 region has 13 residues. Germline loops: CDR1 GTSNPN, CDR2 SVGIG (reference sequence). Trimming shortened V by 7 bases and J by 10 bases, and 20 bases separated the two germline ends. This specimen belongs to a study of T cell responses to AZD1222 COVID-19 vaccine. Background on the study: Second doses at about 4 or about 12 weeks were pooled.

TCRdb's copy holds only in-frame clones and misses some; the assay was immunoSEQ multiplex PCR. The data contain roughly 160,000 clones, approximately 92% of them singletons. The sample here was peripheral blood, taken on day 0 of AZD1222 vaccination. This TCR was sampled from an adult in good health. The chain employs TRBV30 and TRBJ2-1; no definite D call. CDR3 residues: CASITDPAPEQFF. In DNA, the CDR3 is TGTGCCTCGATTACGGACCCAGCCCCCGAGCAGTTCTTC.